The source of this T cell receptor beta chain is a study of early T cells in non-severe SARS-CoV-2 infection. About the study: Chains stayed unpaired after sequencing of bulk RNA from unsorted whole blood.

Trimming shortened V by 0 bases and J by 4 bases, and 6 bases separated the two germline ends. Germline CDR1 is ENHRY and CDR2 is SYGVKD. The CDR3 has 13 amino acids. Each single cDNA molecule received a unique molecular identifier. TCRdb re-analysed the 5' RACE reads in MiXCR, keeping a single row per CDR3 protein. The profile shows roughly 75,000 distinct CDR3 sequences, approximately 12% of them singletons. With respect to this clonotype: The antigen remains unidentified.

General study points: Matching with VDJdb favored anti-spike CD8 responses (missing private and CD4 specificities).

The sequencing sample was made of whole blood. This receptor was identified in an adult who was a healthcare worker with PCR-confirmed SARS-CoV-2 infection or an uninfected control (not recorded which). The chain couples TRBV10-3 to TRBJ2-5; a weak D match, TRBD1 (5 bases). DNA for the CDR3: TGTGCCATCAGTGAGTCGGGGCCAGAGACCCAGTACTTC. Translating it yields CAISESGPETQYF.